This T cell receptor beta chain emerged from a study of neurological immune-mediated disorders. Time point specified: longitudinal time-point 1 (baseline). The study built unsorted libraries from 2 million PBMCs kept at -80 C. The ends lost 3 bases at V and 9 bases at J; junction bases unmatched: 13. Germline CDR1 reads SGHRS; CDR2 reads YFSETQ. This CDR3 is built from 15 residues. The cDNA came from 5'RACE, which used 10-nucleotide random UMIs. TCRdb fed the 5' RACE reads into MiXCR, producing one record per CDR3 protein. In the table there are about 49,000 distinct CDR3 sequences, 10% of which are singletons. This clonotype was seen many times.

The sequenced material came from PBMCs. This clonotype was obtained from a woman aged 40-49 years in good health. This rearrangement joins TRBV5-1 to TRBJ2-7; 9 bases line up with TRBD1. For the CDR3, the DNA is TGCGCCAGCAGCTCCCGGGACAGGGCTACCCAAACGCAGTACTTC. This codes for CASSSRDRATQTQYF.